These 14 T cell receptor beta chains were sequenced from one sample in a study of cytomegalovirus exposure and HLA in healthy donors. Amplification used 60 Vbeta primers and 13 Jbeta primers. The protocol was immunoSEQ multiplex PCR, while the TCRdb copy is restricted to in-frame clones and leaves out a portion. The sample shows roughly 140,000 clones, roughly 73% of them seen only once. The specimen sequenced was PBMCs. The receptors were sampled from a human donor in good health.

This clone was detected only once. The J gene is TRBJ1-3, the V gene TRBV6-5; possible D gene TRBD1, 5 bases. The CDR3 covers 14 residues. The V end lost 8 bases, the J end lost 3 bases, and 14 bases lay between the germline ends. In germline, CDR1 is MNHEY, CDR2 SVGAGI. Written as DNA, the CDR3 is TGTGCCAGCGTGGGGTGGGGGGATGGAAACACCATATATTTT. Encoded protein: CASVGWGDGNTIYF.

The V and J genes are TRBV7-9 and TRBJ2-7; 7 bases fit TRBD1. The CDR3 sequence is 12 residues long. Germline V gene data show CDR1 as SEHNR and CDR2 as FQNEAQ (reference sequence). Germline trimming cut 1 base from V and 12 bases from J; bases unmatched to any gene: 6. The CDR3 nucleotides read TGTGCCAGCAGCTTAGTGACAGGGAAGGGGTACTTC. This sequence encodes CASSLVTGKGYF.

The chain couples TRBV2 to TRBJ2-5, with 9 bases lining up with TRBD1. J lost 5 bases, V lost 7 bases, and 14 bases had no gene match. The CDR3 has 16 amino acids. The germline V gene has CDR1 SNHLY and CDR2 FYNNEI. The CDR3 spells CASTPSRTGVLETQYF. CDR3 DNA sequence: TGTGCCAGCACTCCTTCGCGGACAGGGGTTTTGGAGACCCAGTACTTC.

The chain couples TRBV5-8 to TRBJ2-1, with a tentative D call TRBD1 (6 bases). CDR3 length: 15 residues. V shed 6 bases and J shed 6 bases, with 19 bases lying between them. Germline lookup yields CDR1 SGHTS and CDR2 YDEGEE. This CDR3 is CASNPGEGWSNEQFF. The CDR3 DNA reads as TGTGCCAGCAACCCAGGGGAAGGGTGGAGCAATGAGCAGTTCTTC. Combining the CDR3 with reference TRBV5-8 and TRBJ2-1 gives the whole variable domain EAGVTQSPTHLIKTRGQQATLRCSPISGHTSVYWYQQALGLGLQFLLWYDEGEERNRGNFPPRFSGRQFPNYSSELNVNALELEDSALYLCASNPGEGWSNEQFFGPGTRLTVL.

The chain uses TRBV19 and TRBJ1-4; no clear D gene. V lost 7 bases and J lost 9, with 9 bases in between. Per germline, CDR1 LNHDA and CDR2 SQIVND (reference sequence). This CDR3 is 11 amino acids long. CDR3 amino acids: CASTTRQKLFF. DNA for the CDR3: TGTGCCAGTACCACGCGGCAAAAACTGTTTTTT.

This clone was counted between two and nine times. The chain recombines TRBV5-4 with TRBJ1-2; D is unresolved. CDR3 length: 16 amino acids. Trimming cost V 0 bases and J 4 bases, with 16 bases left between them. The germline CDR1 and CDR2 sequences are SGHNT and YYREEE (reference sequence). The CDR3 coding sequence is TGTGCCAGCAGCTTGGGGGCAGCCATAGTTCCCTATGGCTACACCTTC. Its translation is CASSLGAAIVPYGYTF.

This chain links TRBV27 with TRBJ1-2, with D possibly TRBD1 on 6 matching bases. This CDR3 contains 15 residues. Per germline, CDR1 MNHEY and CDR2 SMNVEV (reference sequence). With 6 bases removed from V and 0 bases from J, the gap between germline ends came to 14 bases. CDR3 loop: CASSFGGAANYGYTF. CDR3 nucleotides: TGTGCCAGCAGCTTTGGGGGGGCAGCTAACTATGGCTACACCTTC.

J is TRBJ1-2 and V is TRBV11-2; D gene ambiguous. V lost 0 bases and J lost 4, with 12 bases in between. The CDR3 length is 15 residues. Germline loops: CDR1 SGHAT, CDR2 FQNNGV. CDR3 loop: CASSLDRGELYGYTF. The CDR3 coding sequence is TGTGCCAGCAGCTTAGATCGGGGAGAGCTCTATGGCTACACCTTC.

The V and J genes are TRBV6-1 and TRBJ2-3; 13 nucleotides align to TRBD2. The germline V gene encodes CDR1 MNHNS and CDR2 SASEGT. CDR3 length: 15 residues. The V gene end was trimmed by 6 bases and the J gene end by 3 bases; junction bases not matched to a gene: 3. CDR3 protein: CASRKGLAGTDTQYF. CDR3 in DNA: TGTGCCAGCAGGAAGGGACTAGCGGGAACAGATACGCAGTATTTT.

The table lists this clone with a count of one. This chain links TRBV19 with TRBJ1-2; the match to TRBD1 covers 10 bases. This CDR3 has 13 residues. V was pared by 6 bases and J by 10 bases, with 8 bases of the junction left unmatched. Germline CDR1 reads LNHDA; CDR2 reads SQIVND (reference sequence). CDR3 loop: CASSPGQGGFYTF. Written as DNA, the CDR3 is TGTGCCAGTAGCCCCGGACAGGGGGGCTTCTACACCTTC.

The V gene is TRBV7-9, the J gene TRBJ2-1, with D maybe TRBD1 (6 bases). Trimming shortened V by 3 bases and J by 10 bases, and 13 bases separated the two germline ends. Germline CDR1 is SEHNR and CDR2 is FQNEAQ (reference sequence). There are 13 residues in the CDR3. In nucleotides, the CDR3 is TGTGCCAGCAGCTTTCAGGGGCAGACAGAGCAGTTCTTC. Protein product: CASSFQGQTEQFF.

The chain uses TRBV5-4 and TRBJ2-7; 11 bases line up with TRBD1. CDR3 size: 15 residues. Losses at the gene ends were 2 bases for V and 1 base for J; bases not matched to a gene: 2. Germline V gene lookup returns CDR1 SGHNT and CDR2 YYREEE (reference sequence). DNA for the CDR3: TGTGCCAGCAGCTTCGGGACAGGGGGGTCCTACGAGCAGTACTTC. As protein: CASSFGTGGSYEQYF.

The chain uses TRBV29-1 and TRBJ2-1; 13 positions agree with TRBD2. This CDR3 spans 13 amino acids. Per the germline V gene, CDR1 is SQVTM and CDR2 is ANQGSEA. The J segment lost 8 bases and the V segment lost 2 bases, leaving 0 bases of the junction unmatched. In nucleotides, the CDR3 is TGCAGCGTTGAAACTAGCGGGAGGGATGAGCAGTTCTTC. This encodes CSVETSGRDEQFF.

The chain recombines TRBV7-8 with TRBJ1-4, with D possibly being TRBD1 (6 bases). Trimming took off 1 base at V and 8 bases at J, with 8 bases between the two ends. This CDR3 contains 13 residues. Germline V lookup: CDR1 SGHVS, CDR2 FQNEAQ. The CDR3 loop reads CASSLVQGEKLFF. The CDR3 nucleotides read TGTGCCAGCAGCTTAGTTCAGGGGGAAAAACTGTTTTTT.